This T cell receptor (beta chain) was found in a study of response to subunit inactivated influenza vaccine listed by TCRdb under 2018. Background on the whole study: Deep quantitative T cell receptor repertoire profiling was used in the study to track responses to a trivalent subunit inactivated influenza vaccine.

This clonotype showed up just a few times. Its antigen has not been determined. Base-call qualities are not available, and no considerably larger clone is one nucleotide away. Study-level results and caveats: It was suggested by the authors that each seasonal influenza vaccination may recruit only a limited number of new T cells.

The germline V and J ends show losses of 4 bases and 0 bases respectively, and no gene match explains 8 bases of the junction. From cysteine to phenylalanine, the CDR3 is 17 amino acids long. The kept DNA is CDR3 alone, 51 bases in frame from the first base. Per the germline V gene, LGHNA is the CDR1 and YSLEER is the CDR2. Library preparation employed RT-PCR. Sequencing was performed on an Illumina HiSeq 2500. TCRdb itself trimmed the public reads at Q25 with fastp, ran MiXCR and retained productive beta chains. Rows with a matching CDR3 protein are joined into one entry that keeps the most common DNA and genes. The sample data list about 170,000 distinct CDR3 sequences, and less than 15% of these were observed just once. In total, the top ten clones hold around 32% of the sample. The data were also submitted as part of a second study, on T cells expressing NK-cell markers. As noted in the second study: TCR beta cDNA libraries were prepared using 5'RACE template switching, which introduced a universal primer site and unique molecular identifiers. In sorted CD3+CD56+NKG2C+, CD3+CD56+NKG2C- and CD3+CD56-NKG2C+ T-cell subsets from eight donors, TCR beta-chain repertoires were profiled. Of the eight sequenced donors, seven were found to be HCMV-seropositive and one was found to be HCMV-seronegative. To restrict sorting to alphabetaTCR-expressing T cells, an anti-gammadeltaTCR antibody was added in several experiments. In six donors, the dominant CD3+CD56+NKG2C+ clonotypes ranked among the top 10 CD8+ clonotypes, making up about 1.0-8% of CD8+ T cells. Those dominant clonotypes were again the most abundant among CD3+CD56-NKG2C+ cells in a few donors, at roughly 25-60.1%. Whether the expanded NKG2C-expressing T cell clones were specific for HCMV antigens remained unclear. The eight sequenced donors were randomly selected healthy volunteers, three men and five women. HCMV serostatus was determined by detecting HCMV-specific IgG in serum with a commercial ELISA kit. Ficoll density gradient centrifugation was used to isolate peripheral blood mononuclear cells from blood. CD4+ and CD8+ T cells were isolated from PBMC by magnetic immunoseparation with Miltenyi isolation kits. cDNA synthesis was primed from the TCR beta constant segment and was followed by two successive PCR amplification steps. Sequencing of the libraries produced 2 x 150 bp reads on Illumina HiSeq 2000/2500, MiSeq or NextSeq. MIGEC was used to demultiplex reads and group the reads by UMI, and MiTCR was used to assemble and quantify clonotypes. To remove erroneous sequences, TCR cDNA sequences were retained only when supported by two or more reads. The tcR package was used for downstream repertoire analysis, with clonotypes matched between fractions based on CDR3 nucleotide sequence plus V segment. VDJmatch was used to annotate antigen specificity against VDJdb, with one amino acid substitution in CDR3 permitted.

Here the sequenced sample was CD8+ T cells sorted from PBMCs, taken about 13 days after vaccination. The chain is assembled from TRBV4-3 and TRBJ2-7; 11 bases in the middle match TRBD2. The origin of this receptor is a man aged 50-60 years who received an inactivated influenza vaccine. Donor details come from another sample of the same person, matched by shared clones. The nucleotide sequence is given as TGCGCCAGCAGCCTGGGACTAGCGGAGGGCGTCTCCTACGAGCAGTACTTC. This is translated as CASSLGLAEGVSYEQYF.